This T cell receptor beta chain appears in the sequencing data of a study of blood T cell repertoires in COVID-19. Cohorts were assigned according to the clinical history that participants reported. Germline-derived CDR1 and CDR2 are SGHNT and YENEEA. CDR3 length equals 15 residues. The J segment lost 4 bases and the V segment lost 2 bases, leaving 4 bases of the junction unmatched. In the study's own analysis: Reference gene primer amplification in the assay estimated nucleated cell counts. Clones were read by immunoSEQ multiplex PCR, and TCRdb kept only the in-frame ones, dropping some. V and J calls and clone size are as listed in that table; D and trimming were resolved from the DNA. The sample lists 150,000 or so clones; 60% to 80% were seen once.

Sequenced material: PBMCs or T cells enriched from blood (not recorded which). The chain combines TRBV11-3 with TRBJ2-3; 9 nucleotides match TRBD1. The receptor was derived from a woman aged 45 to 65 who had recovered from COVID-19. The CDR3 reads CASSLRTGASDTQYF. DNA for the CDR3: TGTGCCAGCAGCTTAAGGACAGGGGCGTCAGATACGCAGTATTTT. The entire variable domain, with the rest obtained from reference TRBV11-3 and TRBJ2-3, is as follows: EAGVVQSPRYKIIEKKQPVAFWCNPISGHNTLYWYLQNLGQGPELLIRYENEEAVDDSQLPKDRFSAERLKGVDSTLKIQPAELGDSAVYLCASSLRTGASDTQYFGPGTRLTVL.